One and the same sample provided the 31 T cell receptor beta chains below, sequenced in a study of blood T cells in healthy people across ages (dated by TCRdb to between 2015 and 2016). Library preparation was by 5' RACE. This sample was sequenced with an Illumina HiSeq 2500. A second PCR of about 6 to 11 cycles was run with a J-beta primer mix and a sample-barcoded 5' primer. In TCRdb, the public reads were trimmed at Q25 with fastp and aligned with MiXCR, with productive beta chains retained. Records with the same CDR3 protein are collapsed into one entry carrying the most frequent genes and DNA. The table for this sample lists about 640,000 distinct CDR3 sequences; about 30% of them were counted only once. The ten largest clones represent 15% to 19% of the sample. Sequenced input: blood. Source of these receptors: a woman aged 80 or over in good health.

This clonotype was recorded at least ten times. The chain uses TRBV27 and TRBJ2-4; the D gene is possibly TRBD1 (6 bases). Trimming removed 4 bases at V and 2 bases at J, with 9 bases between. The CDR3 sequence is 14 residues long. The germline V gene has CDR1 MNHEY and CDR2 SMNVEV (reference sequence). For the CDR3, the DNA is TGTGCCAGCAGTTCACAGGGTACCAAAAACATTCAGTACTTC. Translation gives CASSSQGTKNIQYF.

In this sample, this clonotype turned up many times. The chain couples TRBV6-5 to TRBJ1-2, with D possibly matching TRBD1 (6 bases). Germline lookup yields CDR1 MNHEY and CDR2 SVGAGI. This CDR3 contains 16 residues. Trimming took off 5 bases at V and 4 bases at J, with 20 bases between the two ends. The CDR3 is CASSLDQGGRGYGYTF. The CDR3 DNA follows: TGTGCCAGCAGTCTCGATCAAGGGGGTCGAGGCTATGGCTACACCTTC.

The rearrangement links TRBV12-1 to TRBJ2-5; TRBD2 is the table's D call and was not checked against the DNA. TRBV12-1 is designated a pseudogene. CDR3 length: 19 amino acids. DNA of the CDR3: TGTGCCAGCAGCTTTGGCGGAGAAACTAGCGGGGACTTACAAGAGACCCAGTACTTC. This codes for CASSFGGETSGDLQETQYF.

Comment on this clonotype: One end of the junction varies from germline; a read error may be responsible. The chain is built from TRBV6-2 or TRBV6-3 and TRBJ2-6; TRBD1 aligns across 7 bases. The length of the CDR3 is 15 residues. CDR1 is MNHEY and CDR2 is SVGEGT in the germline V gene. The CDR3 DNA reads TGTGCCGGCAGCTTGGACAGGTCTGGGGCCAACGTCCGGACTTTC. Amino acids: CAGSLDRSGANVRTF.

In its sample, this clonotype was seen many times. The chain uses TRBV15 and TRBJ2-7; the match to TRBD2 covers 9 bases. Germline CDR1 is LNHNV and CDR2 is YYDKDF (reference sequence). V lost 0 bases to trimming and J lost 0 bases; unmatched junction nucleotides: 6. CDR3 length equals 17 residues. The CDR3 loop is CATSRDLSSGVSYEQYF. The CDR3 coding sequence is TGTGCCACCAGCAGAGATCTCTCTAGCGGGGTCTCCTACGAGCAGTACTTC.

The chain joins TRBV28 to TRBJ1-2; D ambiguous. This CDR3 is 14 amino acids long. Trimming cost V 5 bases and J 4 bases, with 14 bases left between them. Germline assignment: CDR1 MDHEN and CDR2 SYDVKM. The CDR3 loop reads CASSPPDFGYGYTF. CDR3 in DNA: TGTGCCAGCAGTCCTCCGGACTTCGGCTATGGCTACACCTTC.

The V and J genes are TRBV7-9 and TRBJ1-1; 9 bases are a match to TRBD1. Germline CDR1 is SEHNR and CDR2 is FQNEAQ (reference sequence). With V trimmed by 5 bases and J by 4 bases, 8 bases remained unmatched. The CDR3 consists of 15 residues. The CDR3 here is CASSARTGEGTEAFF. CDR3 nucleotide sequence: TGTGCCAGCAGCGCAAGGACAGGGGAGGGCACTGAAGCTTTCTTT.

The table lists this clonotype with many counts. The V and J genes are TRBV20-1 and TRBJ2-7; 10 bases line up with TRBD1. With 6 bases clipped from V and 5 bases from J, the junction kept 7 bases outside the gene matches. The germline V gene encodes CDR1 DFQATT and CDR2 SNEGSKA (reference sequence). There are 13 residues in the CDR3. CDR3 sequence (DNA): TGCAGTGCAGCCCCGACAGGGGGCAACGAGCAGTACTTC. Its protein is CSAAPTGGNEQYF.

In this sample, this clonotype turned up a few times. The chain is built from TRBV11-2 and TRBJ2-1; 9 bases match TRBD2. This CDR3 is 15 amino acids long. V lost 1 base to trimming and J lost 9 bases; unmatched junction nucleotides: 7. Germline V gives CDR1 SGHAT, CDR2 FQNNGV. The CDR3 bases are TGTGCCAGCAGCTTAGGTGGCGGGGGGGCAGTTGAGCAGTTCTTC. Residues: CASSLGGGGAVEQFF. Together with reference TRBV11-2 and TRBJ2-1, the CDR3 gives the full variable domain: EAGVAQSPRYKIIEKRQSVAFWCNPISGHATLYWYQQILGQGPKLLIQFQNNGVVDDSQLPKDRFSAERLKGVDSTLKIQPAKLEDSAVYLCASSLGGGGAVEQFFGPGTRLTVL.

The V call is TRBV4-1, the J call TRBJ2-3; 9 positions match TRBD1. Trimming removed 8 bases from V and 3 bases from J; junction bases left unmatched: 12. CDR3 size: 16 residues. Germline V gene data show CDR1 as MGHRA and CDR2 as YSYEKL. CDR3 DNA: TGCGCCAGCTCCCGGAAGTTGGGACAGGGTACAGATACGCAGTATTTT. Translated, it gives CASSRKLGQGTDTQYF.

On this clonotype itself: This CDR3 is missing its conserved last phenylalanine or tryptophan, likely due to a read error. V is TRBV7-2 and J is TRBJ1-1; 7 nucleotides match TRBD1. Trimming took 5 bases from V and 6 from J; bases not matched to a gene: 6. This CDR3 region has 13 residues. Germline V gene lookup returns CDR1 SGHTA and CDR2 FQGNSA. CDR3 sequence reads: CASSLGGGSEAFC. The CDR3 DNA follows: TGTGCCAGCAGCCTAGGAGGGGGCTCTGAAGCTTTCTGT.

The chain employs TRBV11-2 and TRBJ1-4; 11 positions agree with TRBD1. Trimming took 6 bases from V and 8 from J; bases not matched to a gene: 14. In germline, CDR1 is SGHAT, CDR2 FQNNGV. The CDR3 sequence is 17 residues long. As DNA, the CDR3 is TGTGCCAGCAGTGACCGGGACAGGGGGATATGGGACGAAAAACTGTTTTTT. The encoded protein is CASSDRDRGIWDEKLFF.

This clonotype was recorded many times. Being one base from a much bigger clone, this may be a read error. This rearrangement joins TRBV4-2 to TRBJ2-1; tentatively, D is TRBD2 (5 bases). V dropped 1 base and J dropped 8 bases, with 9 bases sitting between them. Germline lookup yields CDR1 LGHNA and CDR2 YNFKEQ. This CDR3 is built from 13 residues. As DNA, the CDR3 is TGTGCCAGCAGCCAAGTAGAGGGCCATGAGCAGTTCTTC. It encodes CASSQVEGHEQFF.

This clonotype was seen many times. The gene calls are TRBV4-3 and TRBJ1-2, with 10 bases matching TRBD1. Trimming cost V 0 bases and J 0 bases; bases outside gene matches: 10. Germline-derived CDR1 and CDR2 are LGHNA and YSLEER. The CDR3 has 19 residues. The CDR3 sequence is CASSQDQSGQGTANYGYTF. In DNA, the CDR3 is TGCGCCAGCAGCCAAGATCAATCGGGACAGGGGACCGCTAACTATGGCTACACCTTC.

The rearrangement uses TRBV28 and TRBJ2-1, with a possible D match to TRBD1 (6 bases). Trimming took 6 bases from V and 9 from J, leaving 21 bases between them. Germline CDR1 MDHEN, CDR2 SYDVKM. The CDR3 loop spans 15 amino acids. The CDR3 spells CASRPDRLIRGEQFF. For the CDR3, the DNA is TGTGCCAGCAGACCCGACAGGCTCATACGGGGTGAGCAGTTCTTC. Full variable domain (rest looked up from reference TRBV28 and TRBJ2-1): DVKVTQSSRYLVKRTGEKVFLECVQDMDHENMFWYRQDPGLGLRLIYFSYDVKMKEKGDIPEGYSVSREKKERFSLILESASTNQTSMYLCASRPDRLIRGEQFFGPGTRLTVL.

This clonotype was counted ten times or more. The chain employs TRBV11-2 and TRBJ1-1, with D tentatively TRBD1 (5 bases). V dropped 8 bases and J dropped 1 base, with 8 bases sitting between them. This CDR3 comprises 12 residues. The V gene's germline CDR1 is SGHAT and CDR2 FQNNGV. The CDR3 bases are TGTGCCAGCGGGGGGAGGAACACTGAAGCTTTCTTT. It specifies CASGGRNTEAFF. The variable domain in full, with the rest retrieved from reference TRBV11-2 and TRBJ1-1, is EAGVAQSPRYKIIEKRQSVAFWCNPISGHATLYWYQQILGQGPKLLIQFQNNGVVDDSQLPKDRFSAERLKGVDSTLKIQPAKLEDSAVYLCASGGRNTEAFFGQGTRLTVV.

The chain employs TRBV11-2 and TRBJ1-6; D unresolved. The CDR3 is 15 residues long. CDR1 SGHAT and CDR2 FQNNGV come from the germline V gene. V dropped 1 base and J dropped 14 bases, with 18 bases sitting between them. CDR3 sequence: CASSLGGRGRDSLHF. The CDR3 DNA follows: TGTGCCAGCAGCTTAGGTGGGCGGGGTAGAGACTCCCTCCACTTT.

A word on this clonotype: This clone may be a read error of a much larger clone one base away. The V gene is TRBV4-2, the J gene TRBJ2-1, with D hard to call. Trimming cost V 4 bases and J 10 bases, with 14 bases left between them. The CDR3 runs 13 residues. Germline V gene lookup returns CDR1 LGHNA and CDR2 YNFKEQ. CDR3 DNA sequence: TGTGCCAGCAGCCCCTCGCAAATCGGGGAGCAGTTCTTC. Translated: CASSPSQIGEQFF.

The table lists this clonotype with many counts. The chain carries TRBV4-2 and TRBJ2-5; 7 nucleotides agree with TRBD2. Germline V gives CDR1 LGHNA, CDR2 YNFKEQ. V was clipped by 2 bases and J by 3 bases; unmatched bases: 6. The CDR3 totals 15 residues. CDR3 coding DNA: TGTGCCAGCAGCCAATGGGAGGGGTTAGAAGAGACCCAGTACTTC. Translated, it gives CASSQWEGLEETQYF.

DNA of the CDR3: TGTGCCAGCAGTTACACTACTAACACTGAAGCTTTCTTT. Protein sequence: CASSYTTNTEAFF. The chain couples TRBV6-5 to TRBJ1-1; no reliable D call. The length of the CDR3 is 13 residues. Germline loops: CDR1 MNHEY, CDR2 SVGAGI. V was clipped by 2 bases and J by 2 bases, with 6 bases between them.

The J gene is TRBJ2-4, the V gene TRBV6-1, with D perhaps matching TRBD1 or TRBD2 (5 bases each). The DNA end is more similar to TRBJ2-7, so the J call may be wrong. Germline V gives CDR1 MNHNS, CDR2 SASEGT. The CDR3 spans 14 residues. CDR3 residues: CASSEARGRDEQYF. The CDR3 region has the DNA TGTGCCAGCAGTGAAGCCCGGGGCAGGGACGAGCAGTACTTC.

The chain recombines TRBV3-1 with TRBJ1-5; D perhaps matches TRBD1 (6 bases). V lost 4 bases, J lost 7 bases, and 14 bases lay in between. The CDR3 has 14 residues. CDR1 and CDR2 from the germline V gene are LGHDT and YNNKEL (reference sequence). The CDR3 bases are TGTGCCAGCAGCCTCAGGGGAAGCGTACAGCCCCAGCATTTT. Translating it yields CASSLRGSVQPQHF.

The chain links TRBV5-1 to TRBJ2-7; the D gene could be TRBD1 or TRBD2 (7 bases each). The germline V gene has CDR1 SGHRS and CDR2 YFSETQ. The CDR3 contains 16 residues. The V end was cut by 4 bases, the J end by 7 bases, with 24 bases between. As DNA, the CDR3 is TGCGCCAGCAGCCTGAGTAACCAGGGGGGGGCCATGGAGCAGTACTTC. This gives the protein CASSLSNQGGAMEQYF.

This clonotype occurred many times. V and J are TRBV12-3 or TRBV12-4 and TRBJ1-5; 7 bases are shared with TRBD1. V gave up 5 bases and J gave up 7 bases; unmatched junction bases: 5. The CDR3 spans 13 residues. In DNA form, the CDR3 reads TGTGCCAGCAGTGAGGGGGCTCGGCAGCCCCAGCATTTT. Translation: CASSEGARQPQHF.

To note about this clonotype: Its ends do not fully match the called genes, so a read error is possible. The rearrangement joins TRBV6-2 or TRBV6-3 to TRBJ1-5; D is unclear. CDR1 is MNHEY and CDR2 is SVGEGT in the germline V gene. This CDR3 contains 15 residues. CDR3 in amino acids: CTSSYRVTVNQPQHF. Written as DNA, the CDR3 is TGTACCAGCAGTTACCGGGTGACTGTCAATCAGCCCCAGCATTTT.

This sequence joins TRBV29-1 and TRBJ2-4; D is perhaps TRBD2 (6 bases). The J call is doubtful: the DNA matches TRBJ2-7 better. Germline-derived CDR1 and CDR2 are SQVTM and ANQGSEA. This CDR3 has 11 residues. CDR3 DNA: TGCAGCGCCGAACTAGCATACGAGCAGTACTTC. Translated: CSAELAYEQYF.

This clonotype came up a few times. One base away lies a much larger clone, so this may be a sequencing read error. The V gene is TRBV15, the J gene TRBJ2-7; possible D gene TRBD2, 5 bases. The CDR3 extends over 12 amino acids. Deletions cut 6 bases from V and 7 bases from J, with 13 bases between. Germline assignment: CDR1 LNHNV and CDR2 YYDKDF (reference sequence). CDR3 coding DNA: TGTGCCACCAGTAGGGCTTCGGGAGAGCAGTACTTC. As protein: CATSRASGEQYF.

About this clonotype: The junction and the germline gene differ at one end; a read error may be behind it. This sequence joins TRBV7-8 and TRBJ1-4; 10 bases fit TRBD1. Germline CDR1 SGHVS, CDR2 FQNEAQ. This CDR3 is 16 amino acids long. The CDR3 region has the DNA TGTGCCAGCAGCTTGGGGACAGGGGCAACTAATGATAAACTGTTTTTT. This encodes CASSLGTGATNDKLFF.

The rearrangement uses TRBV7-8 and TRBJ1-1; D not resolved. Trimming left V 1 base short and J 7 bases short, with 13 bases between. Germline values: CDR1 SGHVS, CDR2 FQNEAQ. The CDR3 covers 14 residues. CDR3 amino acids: CASSLGRIGFEAFF. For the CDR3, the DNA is TGTGCCAGCAGCTTAGGAAGGATTGGGTTTGAAGCTTTCTTT.

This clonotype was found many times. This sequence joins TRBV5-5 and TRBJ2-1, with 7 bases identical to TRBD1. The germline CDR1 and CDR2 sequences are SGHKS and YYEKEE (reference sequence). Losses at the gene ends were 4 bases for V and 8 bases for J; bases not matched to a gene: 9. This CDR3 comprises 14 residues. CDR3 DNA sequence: TGTGCCAGCAGCCTTCACAGGGGTAAGGATGAGCAGTTCTTC. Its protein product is CASSLHRGKDEQFF.

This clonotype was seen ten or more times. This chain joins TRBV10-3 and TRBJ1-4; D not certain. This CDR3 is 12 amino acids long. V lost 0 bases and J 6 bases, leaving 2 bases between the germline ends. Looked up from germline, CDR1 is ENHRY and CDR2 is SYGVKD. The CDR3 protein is CAISESYEKLFF. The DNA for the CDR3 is TGTGCCATCAGTGAGTCGTATGAAAAACTGTTTTTT.